Each of the 5 T cell receptor beta chains below was sequenced from the same sample in a study of T cell changes during pregnancy in multiple sclerosis (dated by TCRdb to between 2018 and 2020). The library was obtained by the immunoSEQ multiplex PCR assay. TCRdb holds this immuneACCESS table with in-frame rearrangements only. Some clones are missing; in checked studies, unresolved V genes explain under half, and the rest has no known cause. Across this sample there are tens of thousands of clones, with more than 85% seen only once. Jointly, the top ten make up around 1% of the sample. The starting material was peripheral blood, obtained after pregnancy. The receptors were sampled from a female donor with multiple sclerosis, enrolled in a pregnancy study.

The rearrangement links TRBV7-2 to TRBJ2-1, with D maybe TRBD1 (6 bases). The V gene lost 1 base and the J gene lost 4 bases, with 11 bases spanning the gap. CDR1 is SGHTA, CDR2 FQGNSA, per germline. This CDR3 comprises 15 residues. CDR3 DNA: TGTGCCAGCAGCTTAGGCAGGGGCCGTTACAATGAGCAGTTCTTC. Protein product: CASSLGRGRYNEQFF.

The chain couples TRBV19 to TRBJ2-1, with D possibly matching TRBD2 (6 bases). The V end was cut by 3 bases, the J end by 7 bases, with 10 bases between. There are 13 residues in the CDR3. Germline CDR1 reads LNHDA; CDR2 reads SQIVND (reference sequence). The CDR3 loop is CASSMVAGNEQFF. The CDR3 DNA follows: TGTGCCAGTAGTATGGTCGCGGGGAATGAGCAGTTCTTC.

V gene TRBV25-1 combines with J gene TRBJ2-2, with 9 bases fitting TRBD1. The CDR3 covers 16 residues. V lost 1 base and J lost 4; bases outside the gene matches: 4. The V gene's germline CDR1 is MGHDK and CDR2 SYGVNS. This CDR3 is CASSEFGQGSTGELFF. The CDR3 DNA reads TGTGCCAGCAGTGAATTCGGACAGGGGAGCACCGGGGAGCTGTTTTTT.

V usage is TRBV7-2 and J usage is TRBJ1-5, with 10 bases fitting TRBD1. The CDR3 runs 14 residues. The V gene's germline CDR1 is SGHTA and CDR2 FQGNSA. V was pared by 5 bases and J by 5 bases, with 3 bases of the junction left unmatched. The CDR3 sequence is CASSPGTGDQPQHF. The CDR3 nucleotides are TGTGCCAGCAGCCCCGGGACAGGGGATCAGCCCCAGCATTTT. Complete variable domain (other parts from reference TRBV7-2 and TRBJ1-5): GAGVSQSPSNKVTEKGKDVELRCDPISGHTALYWYRQSLGQGLEFLIYFQGNSAPDKSGLPSDRFSAERTGGSVSTLTIQRTQQEDSAVYLCASSPGTGDQPQHFGDGTRLSIL.

The chain has TRBV29-1 and TRBJ1-3, with 7 bases matching TRBD1. The CDR3 runs 16 residues. Trimming removed 4 bases from V and 3 bases from J; junction bases left unmatched: 12. Per germline, CDR1 SQVTM and CDR2 ANQGSEA. The CDR3 DNA sequence: TGCAGCGTTGCCGGACAGGAGCTAGTTATTGGAAACACCATATATTTT. This codes for CSVAGQELVIGNTIYF.